A single sample is the source of the 5 T cell receptor beta chains below, sequenced in a study of cytomegalovirus exposure and HLA in healthy donors. PCR employed 60 Vbeta and 13 Jbeta primers. Only in-frame clones appear in the TCRdb table, and some are missing; sequencing was by immunoSEQ multiplex PCR. In the table there are fewer than 180,000 clones, more than 75% of which are singletons. Sequenced: PBMCs. These receptors were taken from a human donor in good health.

This rearrangement joins TRBV7-2 to TRBJ1-3, with D tentatively TRBD1 (6 bases). CDR1 and CDR2 from the germline V gene are SGHTA and FQGNSA. The CDR3 has 17 amino acids. With 5 bases removed from V and 3 bases from J, the gap between germline ends came to 20 bases. The CDR3 sequence is CASSEVPGQTHGNTIYF. For the CDR3, the DNA is TGTGCCAGCAGCGAAGTCCCCGGACAGACCCATGGAAACACCATATATTTT.

This clone has a handful of counts. The V and J genes are TRBV5-4 and TRBJ1-1; TRBD1 matches 10 bases. The V and J ends lost 3 bases and 2 bases, in that order; junction bases with no gene match: 4. The CDR3 runs 15 residues. Germline assignment: CDR1 SGHNT and CDR2 YYREEE (reference sequence). The CDR3: CASSSWTGGNTEAFF. The CDR3 DNA reads TGTGCCAGCAGCTCCTGGACAGGGGGTAACACTGAAGCTTTCTTT.

The rearrangement links TRBV6-5 to TRBJ2-2; D ambiguous. This CDR3 contains 13 residues. V dropped 2 bases and J dropped 5 bases, with 6 bases sitting between them. CDR1 MNHEY and CDR2 SVGAGI come from the germline V gene. CDR3 region: CASSYRGTGELFF. CDR3 bases: TGTGCCAGCAGTTACCGCGGAACCGGGGAGCTGTTTTTT.

The V gene is TRBV7-4, the J gene TRBJ2-7; TRBD1 matches 7 bases. The V segment lost 4 bases and the J segment 6 bases; nucleotides outside the gene matches: 9. The germline gives CDR1 SGHVT, CDR2 SQSDAQ. The CDR3 is made up of 14 amino acids. DNA of the CDR3: TGTGCCAGCAGCTCAGGACAGGCCAGGGGCGAGCAGTACTTC. It yields the protein CASSSGQARGEQYF.

This chain joins TRBV7-8 and TRBJ2-7, with D maybe TRBD1 (6 bases). The ends were cut back, 5 bases at V and 2 bases at J, with 22 bases in the middle. Per germline, CDR1 SGHVS and CDR2 FQNEAQ. The CDR3 sequence is 17 residues long. CDR3 DNA sequence: TGTGCCAGCAGCCTCGTCCCGGGACATTTTTCTACCTACGAGCAGTACTTC. Translated, it gives CASSLVPGHFSTYEQYF.